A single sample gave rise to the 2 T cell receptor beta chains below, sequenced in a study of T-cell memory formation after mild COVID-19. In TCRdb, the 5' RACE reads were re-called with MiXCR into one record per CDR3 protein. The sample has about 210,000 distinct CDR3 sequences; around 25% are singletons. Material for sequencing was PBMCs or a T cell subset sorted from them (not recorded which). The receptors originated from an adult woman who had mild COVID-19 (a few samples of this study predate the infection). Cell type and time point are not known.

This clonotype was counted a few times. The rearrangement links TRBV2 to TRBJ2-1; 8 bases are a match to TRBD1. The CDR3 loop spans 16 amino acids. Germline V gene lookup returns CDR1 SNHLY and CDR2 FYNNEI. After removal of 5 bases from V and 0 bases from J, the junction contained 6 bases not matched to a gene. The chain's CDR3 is CASSWSGGTSYNEQFF. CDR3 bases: TGTGCCAGCAGTTGGTCAGGGGGCACCTCCTACAATGAGCAGTTCTTC.

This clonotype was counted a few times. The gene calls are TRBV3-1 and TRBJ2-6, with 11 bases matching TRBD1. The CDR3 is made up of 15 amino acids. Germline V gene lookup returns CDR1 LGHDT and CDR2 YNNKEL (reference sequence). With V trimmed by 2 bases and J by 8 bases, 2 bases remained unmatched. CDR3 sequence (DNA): TGTGCCAGCAGCCAAAGGACAGGGGGCACCAACGTCCTGACTTTC. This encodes CASSQRTGGTNVLTF.